These 9 T cell receptor beta chains were all obtained from the same sample, sequenced in a study of long-term antiretroviral therapy in people with HIV. At survey level, the immunoSEQ assay was run in its v3.0 version. Method: immunoSEQ multiplex PCR; TCRdb's copy keeps in-frame clones and lacks some. Here the sample spans roughly 24,000 clones, about 85% being singletons. Sequencing used unsorted PBMCs, obtained 4.8 to 5 years after starting antiretroviral therapy. Source of these receptors: a man aged 35 to 55 with HIV.

The chain uses TRBV18 and TRBJ2-7; the match to TRBD2 covers 7 bases. The J segment lost 5 bases and the V segment lost 4 bases, leaving 2 bases of the junction unmatched. CDR1 and CDR2 (germline): KGHSH, LQKENI. The CDR3 extends over 12 amino acids. The CDR3 sequence is CASSRGGHEQYF. The CDR3 region has the DNA TGTGCCAGCTCACGCGGGGGACACGAGCAGTACTTC.

The chain uses TRBV20-1 and TRBJ2-7, with D perhaps matching TRBD1 (6 bases). Deletions cut 7 bases from V and 3 bases from J, with 10 bases between. This CDR3 is 11 amino acids long. Per germline, CDR1 DFQATT and CDR2 SNEGSKA (reference sequence). The CDR3 is CSGDILYEQYF. The CDR3, as DNA: TGCAGTGGGGACATCCTCTACGAGCAGTACTTC.

This chain uses TRBV28 with TRBJ2-7, with TRBD2 matching over 7 bases. Germline V lookup: CDR1 MDHEN, CDR2 SYDVKM. Trimming at V came to 5 bases and at J to 3 bases, leaving 16 bases not matched to a gene. There are 17 residues in the CDR3. The CDR3 loop is CASSTASGGPSYYEQYF. CDR3 coding DNA: TGTGCCAGCAGTACCGCTAGCGGAGGCCCTTCCTACTACGAGCAGTACTTC.

This clone occurred once. V gene TRBV19 combines with J gene TRBJ1-1; 7 nucleotides line up with TRBD1. J was trimmed by 1 base and V by 6 bases; bases with no gene match: 5. Germline V gene sequence: CDR1 LNHDA, CDR2 SQIVND (reference sequence). CDR3 length: 14 residues. CDR3 bases: TGTGCCAGTAGAAACACAGGGGAGAACACTGAAGCTTTCTTT. It yields the protein CASRNTGENTEAFF.

The rearrangement links TRBV7-9 to TRBJ2-6; maybe TRBD1 (5 bases). The CDR3 spans 15 residues. The germline V gene encodes CDR1 SEHNR and CDR2 FQNEAQ (reference sequence). V shed 5 bases and J shed 0 bases, with 8 bases lying between them. CDR3 loop: CASSRTSSGANVLTF. The DNA of the CDR3 is TGTGCCAGCAGCCGGACAAGCTCTGGGGCCAACGTCCTGACTTTC.

The chain joins TRBV11-2 to TRBJ2-7; no firm D call. This CDR3 is built from 12 residues. V lost 1 base and J lost 6, with 7 bases in between. Germline V gene lookup returns CDR1 SGHAT and CDR2 FQNNGV. In DNA, the CDR3 is TGTGCCAGCAGCTTAGTAGGGTCCGAGCAGTACTTC. It specifies CASSLVGSEQYF. Filled out from reference TRBV11-2 and TRBJ2-7, the complete variable domain reads EAGVAQSPRYKIIEKRQSVAFWCNPISGHATLYWYQQILGQGPKLLIQFQNNGVVDDSQLPKDRFSAERLKGVDSTLKIQPAKLEDSAVYLCASSLVGSEQYFGPGTRLTVT.

The rearrangement joins TRBV5-1 to TRBJ2-1; 13 bases align to TRBD2. CDR1 is SGHRS and CDR2 is YFSETQ in the germline V gene. Trimming cost V 0 bases and J 6 bases; bases outside gene matches: 3. The CDR3 runs to 16 residues. The CDR3 region has the DNA TGCGCCAGCAGCTTGGGGGGGACTAGCGGGACCAATGAGCAGTTCTTC. This codes for CASSLGGTSGTNEQFF. Full variable domain (missing parts from reference TRBV5-1 and TRBJ2-1): KAGVTQTPRYLIKTRGQQVTLSCSPISGHRSVSWYQQTPGQGLQFLFEYFSETQRNKGNFPGRFSGRQFSNSRSEMNVSTLELGDSALYLCASSLGGTSGTNEQFFGPGTRLTVL.

The chain has TRBV10-1 and TRBJ2-7, with D maybe TRBD2 (5 bases). V was pared by 6 bases and J by 3 bases, with 6 bases between. Germline V lookup: CDR1 WNHNN, CDR2 SYGVQD (reference sequence). This CDR3 is 11 amino acids long. The CDR3 region is CASSEGYEQYF. The CDR3 DNA follows: TGCGCCAGCAGCGAGGGCTACGAGCAGTACTTC.

In nucleotides, the CDR3 is TGTGCCAGCAGCCCCGGGACAGGGAATGGCTACACCTTC. Its translation: CASSPGTGNGYTF. The chain couples TRBV11-2 to TRBJ1-2; 9 bases are shared with TRBD1. CDR1 and CDR2 (germline): SGHAT, FQNNGV. The CDR3 is 13 residues long. V lost 5 bases and J lost 6; bases outside the gene matches: 4.